The 21 T cell receptor beta chains presented below share a single source sample, sequenced in a study of beta chain features in type 1 diabetes. The investigators reverse transcribed all of the isolated RNA, so they sequenced expressed TCRB transcripts. Sequencing used immunoSEQ multiplex PCR; TCRdb keeps in-frame clones, though not all of them. The profile shows 360,000 or so clones, roughly a fifth of them singletons. What was sequenced was naive CD4+ T cells from blood. These receptors all stem from a woman younger than 35 in good health.

This clone came up a few times. This sequence joins TRBV29-1 and TRBJ1-1; D remains unclear. V was cut by 4 bases and J by 3 bases, with 15 bases left in between. Germline CDR1 and CDR2: SQVTM and ANQGSEA. The CDR3 is made up of 14 amino acids. This CDR3 reads CSVAPRISDTEAFF. For the CDR3, the DNA is TGCAGCGTTGCCCCTCGTATTTCGGACACTGAAGCTTTCTTT.

This rearrangement joins TRBV27 to TRBJ2-7; 7 positions agree with TRBD1. V was clipped by 5 bases and J by 0 bases; unmatched bases: 7. In germline, CDR1 is MNHEY, CDR2 SMNVEV (reference sequence). This CDR3 is 15 amino acids long. The CDR3 DNA reads as TGTGCCAGCAGTCCCTACAGGGGCCCCTCCTACGAGCAGTACTTC. Encoded protein: CASSPYRGPSYEQYF.

This clone was counted between two and nine times. The gene calls are TRBV4-1 and TRBJ2-3, with TRBD2 as a possible D gene (5 bases). Per germline, CDR1 MGHRA and CDR2 YSYEKL. Trimming shortened V by 4 bases and J by 8 bases, and 10 bases separated the two germline ends. The length of the CDR3 is 12 residues. CDR3 in DNA: TGCGCCAGCAGCCTTGACGAGGGTACGCAGTATTTT. Translating gives CASSLDEGTQYF.

The V gene is TRBV4-1, the J gene TRBJ2-4, with a weak D call TRBD2 (5 bases). Trimming stripped 1 base from V and 0 bases from J, with 13 bases between. The V gene's germline CDR1 is MGHRA and CDR2 YSYEKL. The CDR3 is made up of 17 amino acids. CDR3 nucleotide sequence: TGCGCCAGCAGCCAAGTGGGGTTAGCGCCAGCCAAAAACATTCAGTACTTC. The encoded protein is CASSQVGLAPAKNIQYF.

The J gene is TRBJ2-5, the V gene TRBV19, with 7 bases lining up with TRBD2. From germline, CDR1 is LNHDA and CDR2 SQIVND (reference sequence). V was clipped by 5 bases and J by 3 bases; unmatched bases: 6. The CDR3 length is 14 residues. The DNA for the CDR3 is TGTGCCAGTAGTTTCCCCGGGGGGAAAGAGACCCAGTACTTC. Translation gives CASSFPGGKETQYF.

This clone appeared a few times. The chain recombines TRBV5-1 with TRBJ1-1; 8 bases are shared with TRBD1. J was trimmed by 0 bases and V by 4 bases; bases with no gene match: 5. The CDR3 totals 15 residues. The germline V gene has CDR1 SGHRS and CDR2 YFSETQ. CDR3 in DNA: TGCGCCAGCAGCGTTACAGGGGGGATGAACACTGAAGCTTTCTTT. Its translation is CASSVTGGMNTEAFF.

This rearrangement joins TRBV7-2 to TRBJ1-2, with D possibly TRBD1 on 6 matching bases. The CDR3 contains 12 residues. Per the germline V gene, CDR1 is SGHTA and CDR2 is FQGNSA. V was trimmed by 4 bases and J by 5 bases, leaving 8 bases between them. CDR3 nucleotides: TGTGCCAGCAGCTCGGACAGATATGGCTACACCTTC. It encodes CASSSDRYGYTF.

The J gene is TRBJ2-1, the V gene TRBV5-1; TRBD2 matches 7 bases. The CDR3 length is 15 residues. V was clipped by 5 bases and J by 2 bases; unmatched bases: 7. Germline lookup yields CDR1 SGHRS and CDR2 YFSETQ. This CDR3 is CASRPGLAAYNEQFF. The CDR3 DNA is TGCGCCAGCAGACCCGGTCTAGCGGCCTACAATGAGCAGTTCTTC.

This clone was seen a few times. The chain couples TRBV9 to TRBJ2-1; 11 bases map to TRBD2. From germline, CDR1 is SGDLS and CDR2 YYNGEE. Trimming cost V 4 bases and J 4 bases; bases outside gene matches: 1. This CDR3 has 14 amino acids. CDR3 residues: CASSLAGGYNEQFF. The CDR3, as DNA: TGTGCCAGCAGCCTAGCGGGAGGATACAATGAGCAGTTCTTC.

There are a few counts of this clone. This chain uses TRBV12-5 with TRBJ2-6, with D tentatively TRBD1 (5 bases). The V end lost 0 bases, the J end lost 2 bases, and 26 bases lay between the germline ends. The CDR3 loop spans 22 amino acids. Germline values: CDR1 LGHNT, CDR2 FRNRAP. CDR3 amino acids: CASGLVLGRESSRLAGANVLTF. The CDR3 nucleotides are TGTGCTAGTGGTTTGGTACTGGGCAGGGAATCTTCCCGTCTTGCTGGGGCCAACGTCCTGACTTTC.

The chain links TRBV18 to TRBJ2-5; D remains ambiguous. Per germline, CDR1 KGHSH and CDR2 LQKENI. The CDR3 extends over 13 amino acids. The V gene lost 0 bases and the J gene lost 3 bases, with 5 bases spanning the gap. CDR3 DNA: TGTGCCAGCTCACCACCGGCGGAAGAGACCCAGTACTTC. Protein: CASSPPAEETQYF.

A few counts support this clone. In DNA form, the CDR3 reads TGTGCCTGGAGTTTGCGGACAGACAGATACAATGAGCAGTTCTTC. Translating gives CAWSLRTDRYNEQFF. The chain links TRBV30 to TRBJ2-1; D possibly corresponds to TRBD1 (6 bases). Looked up from germline, CDR1 is GTSNPN and CDR2 is SVGIG (reference sequence). Trimming left V 2 bases short and J 4 bases short, with 15 bases between. CDR3 length equals 15 residues.

This chain connects TRBV5-4 to TRBJ2-7; 12 nucleotides agree with TRBD2. This CDR3 has 15 residues. Germline V CDR1 and CDR2: SGHNT, YYREEE (reference sequence). V was clipped by 4 bases and J by 1 base; unmatched bases: 3. The CDR3 region has the DNA TGTGCCAGCAGCATAGGGACTAGCGGGTCCTACGAGCAGTACTTC. It encodes CASSIGTSGSYEQYF.

This clone was found a few times. The genes are TRBV7-9 and TRBJ2-1; 7 positions agree with TRBD1. CDR3 length: 17 residues. Losses at the gene ends were 1 base for V and 8 bases for J; bases not matched to a gene: 14. Germline-derived CDR1 and CDR2 are SEHNR and FQNEAQ (reference sequence). The DNA for the CDR3 is TGTGCCAGCAGCTTAGTAGGCTGGGACAGTGTTTCCCATGAGCAGTTCTTC. Translated, it gives CASSLVGWDSVSHEQFF. Based on the CDR3 plus reference TRBV7-9 and TRBJ2-1, the full variable domain is DTGVSQNPRHKITKRGQNVTFRCDPISEHNRLYWYRQTLGQGPEFLTYFQNEAQLEKSRLLSDRFSAERPKGSFSTLEIQRTEQGDSAMYLCASSLVGWDSVSHEQFFGPGTRLTVL.

The chain couples TRBV5-8 to TRBJ1-6; the D is unclear. This CDR3 has 13 residues. Deletions cut 5 bases from V and 7 bases from J, with 10 bases between. Germline V gene lookup returns CDR1 SGHTS and CDR2 YDEGEE. In DNA, the CDR3 is TGTGCCAGCAGTGAACAGCCGAATTCACCCCTCCACTTT. Its translation is CASSEQPNSPLHF.

The table lists this clone with a few counts. This rearrangement joins TRBV30 to TRBJ1-4; D unclear. The CDR3 is made up of 13 amino acids. Germline V gene lookup returns CDR1 GTSNPN and CDR2 SVGIG (reference sequence). V dropped 4 bases and J dropped 5 bases, with 11 bases sitting between them. The CDR3 nucleotides are TGTGCCTGGAATTTATGGGAGAATGAAAAACTGTTTTTT. Encoded protein: CAWNLWENEKLFF.

Ten or more counts support this clone. The J gene is TRBJ2-7, the V gene TRBV30; 13 nucleotides align to TRBD2. Looked up from germline, CDR1 is GTSNPN and CDR2 is SVGIG (reference sequence). The CDR3 totals 16 residues. V shed 4 bases and J 9 bases; nucleotides not matched to a gene: 15. CDR3 amino acids: CAWTGTSGKPTLGQYF. DNA of the CDR3: TGTGCCTGGACTGGGACTAGCGGGAAGCCCACCCTAGGGCAGTACTTC.

The rearrangement joins TRBV19 to TRBJ1-6, with D unresolved. This CDR3 contains 13 residues. The germline gives CDR1 LNHDA, CDR2 SQIVND (reference sequence). V lost 5 bases to trimming and J lost 13 bases, with 15 bases between them. CDR3 residues: CASSGRASLPLHF. CDR3 nucleotides: TGTGCCAGTAGTGGGCGGGCCAGCCTCCCCCTCCACTTT.

The gene calls are TRBV7-2 and TRBJ2-1; no clear D gene. This CDR3 has 13 amino acids. Germline CDR1 reads SGHTA; CDR2 reads FQGNSA. The germline V and J ends were trimmed by 5 bases and 9 bases, with 14 bases remaining between them. CDR3 amino acids: CASSPSWVREQFF. The CDR3, as DNA: TGTGCCAGCAGCCCTAGTTGGGTACGTGAGCAGTTCTTC.

This chain uses TRBV27 with TRBJ2-1; 11 bases are a match to TRBD1. The CDR3 is 16 residues long. With V trimmed by 7 bases and J by 9 bases, 14 bases remained unmatched. Per the germline V gene, CDR1 is MNHEY and CDR2 is SMNVEV (reference sequence). The CDR3 coding sequence is TGTGCCAGCACTTTGCACGGACAGGGGGCGCCTCGTGAGCAGTTCTTC. Translated: CASTLHGQGAPREQFF.

This chain uses TRBV30 with TRBJ2-3, with 8 nucleotides matching TRBD1. The CDR3 runs 14 residues. Germline-derived CDR1 and CDR2 are GTSNPN and SVGIG (reference sequence). The J segment lost 4 bases and the V segment lost 5 bases, leaving 8 bases of the junction unmatched. This CDR3 reads CAWLSGGGADTQYF. The CDR3, as DNA: TGTGCCTGGCTGTCAGGGGGCGGGGCAGATACGCAGTATTTT.